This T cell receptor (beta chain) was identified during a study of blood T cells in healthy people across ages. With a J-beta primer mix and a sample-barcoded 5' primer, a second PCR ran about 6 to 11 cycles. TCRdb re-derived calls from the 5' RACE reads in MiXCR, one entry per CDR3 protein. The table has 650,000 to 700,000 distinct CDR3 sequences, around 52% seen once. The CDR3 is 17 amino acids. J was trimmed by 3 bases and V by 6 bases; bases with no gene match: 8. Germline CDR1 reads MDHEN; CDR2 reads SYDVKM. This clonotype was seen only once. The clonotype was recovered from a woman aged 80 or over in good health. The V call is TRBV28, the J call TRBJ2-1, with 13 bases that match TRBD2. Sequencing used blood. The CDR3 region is CASRPWTSGGNYNEQFF. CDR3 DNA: TGTGCCAGCAGACCCTGGACTAGCGGGGGAAACTACAATGAGCAGTTCTTC. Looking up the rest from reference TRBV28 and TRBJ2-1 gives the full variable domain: DVKVTQSSRYLVKRTGEKVFLECVQDMDHENMFWYRQDPGLGLRLIYFSYDVKMKEKGDIPEGYSVSREKKERFSLILESASTNQTSMYLCASRPWTSGGNYNEQFFGPGTRLTVL.